This is a list of T cell receptor beta chains from one sample in a study of beta chain features in type 1 diabetes. Assay: immunoSEQ multiplex PCR; the TCRdb copy retains only in-frame clones and omits some. Of about 160,000 clones in the sample, roughly 60% were seen once. The material sequenced was naive CD4+ T cells from blood. The receptors come from a young man with type 1 diabetes. Each CDR3 is given without its conserved first and last residue. Each record gives: clone size, J gene, V gene, CDR3 protein. Size values are once, few and many counts, or a class for expanded clones, and some rows have none.

abundance: -
j_gene: TRBJ2-3
v_gene: TRBV7-2
CDR3aa: ASSLERQSTDTQY

abundance: -
j_gene: TRBJ2-7
v_gene: TRBV10-3
CDR3aa: AIGDYEQY

abundance: -
j_gene: TRBJ2-3
v_gene: TRBV7-9
CDR3aa: ASTLGGESDTQY

abundance: few
j_gene: TRBJ1-1
v_gene: TRBV11-2
CDR3aa: ASRHVRGSGTEAF

abundance: -
j_gene: TRBJ2-3
v_gene: TRBV9
CDR3aa: ASSAQSTDTQY

abundance: few
j_gene: TRBJ2-7
v_gene: TRBV30
CDR3aa: AWSVGATAYEQY

abundance: -
j_gene: TRBJ1-5
v_gene: TRBV2
CDR3aa: ASKEGDWNQPQH

abundance: -
j_gene: TRBJ1-1
v_gene: TRBV29-1
CDR3aa: SVAHMNTEAF

abundance: -
j_gene: TRBJ1-4
v_gene: TRBV19
CDR3aa: ATNKREKLF

abundance: -
j_gene: TRBJ2-7
v_gene: TRBV15
CDR3aa: ATSRNSGTGSYEQY

abundance: -
j_gene: TRBJ2-7
v_gene: TRBV4-3
CDR3aa: ASSQANSWGEQY

abundance: -
j_gene: TRBJ1-5
v_gene: TRBV5-1
CDR3aa: ASSPGQGNQPQH

abundance: -
j_gene: TRBJ1-6
v_gene: TRBV30
CDR3aa: AWSGQGNSPLH

abundance: -
j_gene: TRBJ2-3
v_gene: TRBV25-1
CDR3aa: ASSQSGRRNHSTDTQY

abundance: -
j_gene: TRBJ1-5
v_gene: TRBV18
CDR3aa: ASSGTDNQPQH

abundance: few
j_gene: TRBJ1-2
v_gene: TRBV29-1
CDR3aa: SVGRDMDYGYT

abundance: -
j_gene: TRBJ2-1
v_gene: TRBV11-2
CDR3aa: ASSLERAEQF

abundance: -
j_gene: TRBJ2-7
v_gene: TRBV7-8
CDR3aa: ASSLSRTAPYEQY

abundance: -
j_gene: TRBJ2-5
v_gene: TRBV9
CDR3aa: ASSVGSWGETQY

abundance: -
j_gene: TRBJ1-1
v_gene: TRBV29-1
CDR3aa: SVGARENTEAF

abundance: -
j_gene: TRBJ2-7
v_gene: TRBV5-1
CDR3aa: ASSLSSSYEQY

abundance: -
j_gene: TRBJ2-5
v_gene: TRBV18
CDR3aa: ASSLIRQGSETQY

abundance: -
j_gene: TRBJ1-1
v_gene: TRBV7-9
CDR3aa: ASSLAVLNTEAF

abundance: -
j_gene: TRBJ2-3
v_gene: TRBV1
CDR3aa: TSSQEAVQGDTQY

abundance: -
j_gene: TRBJ2-5
v_gene: TRBV9
CDR3aa: ASSVTGGVETQY

abundance: -
j_gene: TRBJ2-7
v_gene: TRBV9
CDR3aa: ASSTGDSQTYEQY

abundance: few
j_gene: TRBJ2-5
v_gene: TRBV5-1
CDR3aa: ASSLGPQETQY

abundance: few
j_gene: TRBJ2-1
v_gene: TRBV28
CDR3aa: ASTQGYNEQF

abundance: once
j_gene: TRBJ1-3
v_gene: TRBV15
CDR3aa: ATSRSGQAGNTIY

abundance: -
j_gene: TRBJ1-1
v_gene: TRBV7-9
CDR3aa: ASSFGQPLSTEAF

abundance: few
j_gene: TRBJ2-6
v_gene: TRBV11-2
CDR3aa: ASSLWASGANVLT

abundance: -
j_gene: TRBJ1-1
v_gene: TRBV30
CDR3aa: AYLTGVVVTEAF

abundance: few
j_gene: TRBJ2-7
v_gene: TRBV7-9
CDR3aa: ASSLEGLGTYEQY